The rows below give T cell receptor beta chains drawn from one sample of a study of cytomegalovirus exposure and HLA in healthy donors. Repertoires were generated with immunoSEQ multiplex PCR, while TCRdb's copy carries only in-frame clones and drops some. The clone table shows about 70,000 clones, with the ten largest holding 2.4%. Specimen: PBMCs. These receptors all come from a female donor in good health and CMV-seropositive. Each CDR3 is given with its conserved first and last residue. A D gene is named only where the DNA matches it firmly.

v_call	d_call	j_call	cdr3_aa	cdr3_nt
TRBV27	TRBD1	TRBJ2-1	CASSLWTGEGINEQFF	TGTGCCAGCAGTCTCTGGACAGGGGAGGGGATCAATGAGCAGTTCTTC
TRBV6-6	TRBD1	TRBJ1-6	CASSKGTEASPLHF	TGTGCCAGCAGTAAGGGGACAGAAGCTTCACCCCTCCACTTT
TRBV4-3	TRBD2	TRBJ2-1	CASSQRGLAGVSDEQFF	TGCGCCAGCAGCCAAAGGGGCCTAGCGGGAGTAAGCGATGAGCAGTTCTTC
TRBV9	NA	TRBJ1-2	CASSVSSDSTYGYTF	TGTGCCAGCAGCGTATCGTCGGACTCAACCTATGGCTACACCTTC
TRBV19	NA	TRBJ1-1	CASSIGGQLNTEAFF	TGTGCCAGTAGTATTGGAGGGCAGTTGAACACTGAAGCTTTCTTT
TRBV4-3	NA	TRBJ1-5	CASSQDGLSNQPQHF	TGCGCCAGCAGCCAAGATGGCCTTAGCAATCAGCCCCAGCATTTT
TRBV5-4	TRBD1	TRBJ2-1	CASGQGVADNEQFF	TGTGCCAGCGGGCAGGGGGTGGCTGACAATGAGCAGTTCTTC
TRBV7-2	NA	TRBJ1-5	CASSSTGANQPQHF	TGTGCCAGCAGCTCCACAGGTGCTAATCAGCCCCAGCATTTT
TRBV4-3	NA	TRBJ2-7	CASSQERVSYEQYF	TGCGCCAGCAGCCAAGAGAGAGTCTCCTACGAGCAGTACTTC
TRBV4-3	NA	TRBJ2-5	CASSQGQQETQYF	TGCGCCAGCAGCCAAGGCCAGCAAGAGACCCAGTACTTC